Following are 22 T cell receptor beta chains from one sample sequenced in a study of response to subunit inactivated influenza vaccine (dated by TCRdb to the late 2010s). Receptor amplification or capture employed RT-PCR. Instrument on record: Illumina HiSeq 2500. TCRdb applied fastp at Q25 and MiXCR to the public reads, then kept only in-frame beta chains. CDR3 protein sequences are deduplicated, and each keeps its most common genes and DNA. The sample table records about 780,000 distinct CDR3 sequences; about a fifth of these occur just once. Around 9.9% of the sample rests with the top ten. Sequenced material: PBMCs from blood, taken roughly 5 days after vaccination. Receptors originate from a man in his fifties or sixties who received an inactivated influenza vaccine. Donor details come from another sample of the same person, matched by shared clones.

The rearrangement joins TRBV10-2 to TRBJ2-1; unclear D gene. Germline V gene data show CDR1 as WSHSY and CDR2 as SAAADI. Trimming shortened V by 4 bases and J by 5 bases, and 12 bases separated the two germline ends. The CDR3 length is 14 residues. CDR3 bases: TGCGCCAGCAGTGTGGTAGGTTCCCACAATGAGCAGTTCTTC. Translating gives CASSVVGSHNEQFF.

This clonotype has at least ten counts. The chain has TRBV7-3 and TRBJ2-1; D uncertain. Trimming removed 1 base from V and 3 bases from J, with 1 base in between. The CDR3 contains 12 residues. CDR1 SGHTA and CDR2 FQGTGA come from the germline V gene. The CDR3 protein is CASSLNYNEQFF. The CDR3 coding sequence is TGTGCCAGCAGCTTAAACTACAATGAGCAGTTCTTC.

This clonotype was detected many times. The chain combines TRBV10-3 with TRBJ2-4; possible D gene TRBD1, 6 bases. Germline V gene lookup returns CDR1 ENHRY and CDR2 SYGVKD. Trimming stripped 0 bases from V and 10 bases from J, with 10 bases between. CDR3 length: 13 residues. The CDR3 reads CAISESGTWIQYF. Written as DNA, the CDR3 is TGTGCCATCAGTGAGTCCGGGACATGGATTCAGTACTTC.

This clonotype was counted only a few times. The rearrangement links TRBV20-1 to TRBJ2-2; D is perhaps TRBD2 (6 bases). CDR1 DFQATT and CDR2 SNEGSKA come from the germline V gene (reference sequence). This CDR3 spans 15 amino acids. V was trimmed by 2 bases and J by 2 bases, leaving 12 bases between them. For the CDR3, the DNA is TGCAGTGCTAGAAACGCACTAGCCAACACCGGGGAGCTGTTTTTT. Translating it yields CSARNALANTGELFF.

This clonotype was counted a few times. The genes are TRBV7-2 and TRBJ2-3; D gene ambiguous. CDR1 SGHTA and CDR2 FQGNSA come from the germline V gene. There are 13 residues in the CDR3. Trimming removed 5 bases from V and 3 bases from J, with 9 bases in between. CDR3 residues: CASSRTYTDTQYF. The DNA of the CDR3 is TGTGCCAGCAGCCGGACGTATACAGATACGCAGTATTTT.

The rearrangement uses TRBV4-2 and TRBJ2-7; D perhaps matches TRBD2 (7 bases). From germline, CDR1 is LGHNA and CDR2 YNFKEQ. V was trimmed by 3 bases and J by 5 bases, leaving 17 bases between them. This CDR3 has 15 residues. Written as DNA, the CDR3 is TGTGCCAGCAGCCATGGGGAGGGGGGAAACAACGAGCAGTACTTC. This codes for CASSHGEGGNNEQYF.

This clonotype was counted a few times. One end of the junction fails to match germline, which may point to a read error. CDR3 region: CASSLGRPRHF. The CDR3 DNA reads as TGTGCCAGCAGTTTAGGGCGGCCTCGGCATTTT. The genes are TRBV12-3 or TRBV12-4 and TRBJ2-3; D gene ambiguous. The CDR3 totals 11 residues.

The chain joins TRBV28 to TRBJ2-5, with 9 nucleotides matching TRBD2. After removal of 3 bases from V and 4 bases from J, the junction contained 12 bases not matched to a gene. Germline V CDR1 and CDR2: MDHEN, SYDVKM. CDR3 length: 17 amino acids. CDR3 in amino acids: CASSFFLAGRVGETQYF. CDR3 sequence (DNA): TGTGCCAGCAGTTTTTTTCTAGCGGGGAGGGTCGGAGAGACCCAGTACTTC.

This clonotype was observed a handful of times. The chain employs TRBV9 and TRBJ2-2, with TRBD2 identical over 12 bases. The germline V gene has CDR1 SGDLS and CDR2 YYNGEE. The V gene end was trimmed by 0 bases and the J gene end by 4 bases; junction bases not matched to a gene: 1. The CDR3 extends over 16 amino acids. The CDR3 loop is CASSVGTSGVTGELFF. CDR3 bases: TGTGCCAGCAGCGTAGGGACTAGCGGGGTCACCGGGGAGCTGTTTTTT.

This clonotype was picked up a small number of times. The chain's CDR3 is CASSQDHNSGSWFYEQYF. CDR3 nucleotides: TGCGCCAGCAGCCAAGATCACAATAGCGGGAGCTGGTTCTACGAGCAGTACTTC. V usage is TRBV4-3 and J usage is TRBJ2-7; 9 bases agree with TRBD2. V shed 0 bases, J shed 3 bases, and the junction held 12 bases outside the gene matches. The germline V gene has CDR1 LGHNA and CDR2 YSLEER. There are 18 residues in the CDR3.

This clonotype was detected only a few times. The chain combines TRBV9 with TRBJ2-6; the D gene is possibly TRBD1 (5 bases). The germline V gene has CDR1 SGDLS and CDR2 YYNGEE. The CDR3 consists of 15 residues. With 5 bases removed from V and 0 bases from J, the gap between germline ends came to 9 bases. The CDR3 here is CASRDSLSGANVLTF. The CDR3 DNA is TGTGCCAGCAGAGACAGTCTCTCTGGGGCCAACGTCCTGACTTTC.

V usage is TRBV7-3 and J usage is TRBJ2-2; 8 positions match TRBD2. Germline V CDR1 and CDR2: SGHTA, FQGTGA. This CDR3 region has 16 residues. Trimming at V came to 1 base and at J to 5 bases, leaving 6 bases not matched to a gene. Written as DNA, the CDR3 is TGTGCCAGCAGCTTAAGAGCGGGAGATGAAACCGGGGAGCTGTTTTTT. Translating it yields CASSLRAGDETGELFF.

CDR3 loop: CASSGDSQQYF. The CDR3 DNA sequence: TGCGCCAGCAGCGGGGACAGTCAGCAGTACTTC. The V and J genes are TRBV5-1 and TRBJ2-7, with TRBD1 matching 7 bases. The V gene's germline CDR1 is SGHRS and CDR2 YFSETQ. This CDR3 contains 11 residues. V dropped 4 bases and J dropped 8; count of bases not matched to a gene: 3.

This clonotype has ten or more counts. DNA for the CDR3: TGTGCCAGCAGCGCAATGGGCAGGGGAGAGGGCGGTCGACTGAACACTGAAGCTTTCTTT. Translation: CASSAMGRGEGGRLNTEAFF. The chain combines TRBV7-9 with TRBJ1-1, with D possibly matching TRBD1 (6 bases). The V gene's germline CDR1 is SEHNR and CDR2 FQNEAQ (reference sequence). There are 20 residues in the CDR3. Trimming left V 5 bases short and J 0 bases short, with 28 bases between.

The rearrangement uses TRBV5-1 and TRBJ2-7, with D maybe TRBD1 (6 bases). This CDR3 is 14 amino acids long. The V and J ends lost 4 bases and 3 bases respectively, with 14 bases between them. The germline V gene encodes CDR1 SGHRS and CDR2 YFSETQ. The CDR3 loop reads CASSRAQGFYEQYF. The CDR3 DNA reads TGCGCCAGCAGCCGCGCCCAGGGGTTCTACGAGCAGTACTTC.

With regard to this clonotype: The germline gene is not matched at one end of the junction; a read error may be the cause. The CDR3 loop is CASSQDPHRQQYF. In DNA, the CDR3 is TGTGCCAGCAGCCAAGATCCCCACCGTCAGCAGTACTTT. The chain has TRBV4-2 and TRBJ2-5; no clear D gene. The CDR3 covers 13 residues. CDR1 LGHNA and CDR2 YNFKEQ come from the germline V gene.

The chain uses TRBV7-2 and TRBJ2-2; D perhaps matches TRBD1 (6 bases). The CDR3 has 15 amino acids. Per the germline V gene, CDR1 is SGHTA and CDR2 is FQGNSA. V was cut by 4 bases and J by 5 bases, with 14 bases left in between. DNA for the CDR3: TGTGCCAGCAGCTCATTGGGGGCAGGGACCGGGGAGCTGTTTTTT. It encodes CASSSLGAGTGELFF.

This clonotype was counted only a few times. The rearrangement uses TRBV12-3 or TRBV12-4 and TRBJ1-2, with D perhaps TRBD1 (5 bases). This CDR3 is built from 12 residues. Trimming cost V 10 bases and J 6 bases, with 15 bases left between them. DNA for the CDR3: TGTGCCACCTTACGGGGCCGGCATGGCTACACCTTC. This translates into CATLRGRHGYTF.

The table lists this clonotype with a few counts. The V and J genes are TRBV5-1 and TRBJ2-7; maybe TRBD2 (5 bases). V was cut by 1 base and J by 4 bases, with 15 bases left in between. CDR1 and CDR2 from the germline V gene are SGHRS and YFSETQ. The CDR3 length is 15 residues. The CDR3 DNA sequence: TGCGCCAGCAGCTTGCAGCCCAGCGGCTTTTACGAGCAGTACTTC. It encodes CASSLQPSGFYEQYF.

Only a few counts were recorded for this clonotype. This rearrangement joins TRBV27 to TRBJ1-1; no definite D call. Germline assignment: CDR1 MNHEY and CDR2 SMNVEV (reference sequence). The CDR3 runs 13 residues. V shed 0 bases and J shed 5 bases, with 7 bases lying between them. CDR3 sequence: CASSLSMGTEAFF. The CDR3 DNA reads TGTGCCAGCAGTTTATCGATGGGGACTGAAGCTTTCTTT.

With regard to this clonotype: This could be a read error, since a much larger clone is one nucleotide away. The V call is TRBV6-5, the J call TRBJ2-7; D call uncertain. This CDR3 is 15 amino acids long. In germline, CDR1 is MNHEY, CDR2 SVGAGI. CDR3 sequence reads: CASSDSFPASYEQYF. The CDR3 DNA follows: TGTGCCAGCAGTGACTCGTTTCCCGCCAGCTACGAGCAGTACTTC.

The rearrangement joins TRBV6-5 to TRBJ2-1; D uncertain. The CDR3 is 18 residues long. The germline V and J ends were trimmed by 0 bases and 0 bases, with 15 bases remaining between them. CDR1 is MNHEY, CDR2 SVGAGI, per germline. The CDR3 here is CASSYSMGKTSSYNEQFF. The CDR3 DNA follows: TGTGCCAGCAGTTACTCGATGGGCAAGACTTCCTCCTACAATGAGCAGTTCTTC.